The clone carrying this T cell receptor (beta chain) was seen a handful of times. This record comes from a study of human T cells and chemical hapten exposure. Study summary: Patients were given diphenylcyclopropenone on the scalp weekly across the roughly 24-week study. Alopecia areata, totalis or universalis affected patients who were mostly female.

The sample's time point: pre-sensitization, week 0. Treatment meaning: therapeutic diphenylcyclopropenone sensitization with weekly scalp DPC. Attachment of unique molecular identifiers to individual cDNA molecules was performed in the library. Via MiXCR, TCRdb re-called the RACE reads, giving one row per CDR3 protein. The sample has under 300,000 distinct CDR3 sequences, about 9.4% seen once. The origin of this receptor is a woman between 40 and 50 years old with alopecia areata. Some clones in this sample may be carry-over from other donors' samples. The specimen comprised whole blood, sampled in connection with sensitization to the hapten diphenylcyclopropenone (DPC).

The CDR3 here is CASSLGSGISDTQYF. The CDR3 nucleotides read TGCGCCAGCAGCTTGGGTAGCGGGATAAGTGATACGCAGTATTTT. V is TRBV5-1 and J is TRBJ2-3, with 8 bases aligning to TRBD2. With 0 bases clipped from V and 6 bases from J, the junction kept 6 bases outside the gene matches. This CDR3 is built from 15 residues. In germline, CDR1 is SGHRS, CDR2 YFSETQ.